Each of the 29 T cell receptor beta chains below was sequenced from the same sample in a study of blood T cell repertoires in COVID-19. Measured with immunoSEQ multiplex PCR; TCRdb has only the in-frame clones, and not every one. The table has a few hundred thousand clones, 70% to 90% seen once; the top ten hold more than 1%. The sample consisted of PBMCs or T cells enriched from blood (not recorded which). Receptor source: a woman between 18 and 29 years old who had recovered from COVID-19.

For the CDR3, the DNA is TGTGCCAGCAGTAAACAGGGGGCGGGATATGGCTACACCTTC. This sequence encodes CASSKQGAGYGYTF. This rearrangement joins TRBV25-1 to TRBJ1-2; 9 nucleotides agree with TRBD1. In germline, CDR1 is MGHDK, CDR2 SYGVNS. The CDR3 length is 14 residues. V was pared by 5 bases and J by 5 bases, with 6 bases of the junction left unmatched.

With regard to this clone: Other DNA sequences from this sample encode an identical CDR3 as well. This sequence joins TRBV30 and TRBJ1-6, with a tentative D call TRBD1 (6 bases). The CDR3 length is 13 residues. Trimming stripped 1 base from V and 10 bases from J, with 11 bases between. Germline V gene lookup returns CDR1 GTSNPN and CDR2 SVGIG (reference sequence). In DNA, the CDR3 is TGTGCCTGGAGTGACAGGGTTGACTCACCCCTCCACTTT. Amino acid sequence: CAWSDRVDSPLHF.

The chain links TRBV2 to TRBJ2-7; 7 nucleotides agree with TRBD2. V shed 8 bases and J 2 bases; nucleotides not matched to a gene: 6. Germline values: CDR1 SNHLY, CDR2 FYNNEI. The CDR3 contains 13 residues. The CDR3 is CASLGRGTYEQYF. DNA for the CDR3: TGTGCCAGCCTTGGGAGGGGAACCTACGAGCAGTACTTC.

The sample holds one count of this clone. V usage is TRBV5-1 and J usage is TRBJ1-4; D call uncertain. The V end was cut by 4 bases, the J end by 0 bases, with 7 bases between. The length of the CDR3 is 14 residues. Germline CDR1 SGHRS, CDR2 YFSETQ. DNA of the CDR3: TGCGCCAGCAGCGGTACAGCAACTAATGAAAAACTGTTTTTT. Its protein is CASSGTATNEKLFF.

This clone was counted only a few times. J is TRBJ2-5 and V is TRBV6-4, with D possibly being TRBD1 (6 bases). Trimming left V 5 bases short and J 2 bases short, with 15 bases between. The CDR3 runs 15 residues. Germline V gene data show CDR1 as MRHNA and CDR2 as SNTAGT. CDR3 in DNA: TGTGCCAGCAGTCCGACGCCCGGACAGCAAGAGACCCAGTACTTC. Its translation: CASSPTPGQQETQYF.

The chain links TRBV2 to TRBJ2-1; 8 bases are a match to TRBD1. The CDR3 extends over 14 amino acids. Per the germline V gene, CDR1 is SNHLY and CDR2 is FYNNEI. Trimming took 3 bases from V and 8 from J; bases not matched to a gene: 6. The chain's CDR3 is CASSDRTGTDEQFF. CDR3 DNA sequence: TGTGCCAGCAGTGACAGGACAGGGACCGATGAGCAGTTCTTC.

The chain has TRBV27 and TRBJ2-6; 9 nucleotides match TRBD2. The junction had 10 bases not matched to a gene; V was cut back by 3 bases and J by 4 bases. CDR1 MNHEY and CDR2 SMNVEV come from the germline V gene (reference sequence). The CDR3 consists of 18 residues. The CDR3 here is CASSFRRGGLSGANVLTF. The DNA for the CDR3 is TGTGCCAGCAGTTTCAGGCGGGGGGGCCTGTCCGGGGCCAACGTCCTGACTTTC.

The CDR3 loop is CARSHRGGRPTF. Here the CDR3 DNA reads TGTGCCAGAAGCCACCGGGGAGGGCGTCCCACCTTC. This chain uses TRBV5-3 with TRBJ1-2; no clear D gene. TRBV5-3 is noted as an ORF with a role that remains uncertain. Trimming left V 4 bases short and J 13 bases short, with 17 bases between. The CDR3 sequence is 12 residues long.

The CDR3 spells CAWSPPWGAEQYF. The CDR3 region has the DNA TGTGCCTGGAGTCCCCCCTGGGGAGCCGAGCAGTACTTC. The chain is built from TRBV30 and TRBJ2-7, with a possible D match to TRBD2 (5 bases). This CDR3 is 13 amino acids long. Germline CDR1 is GTSNPN and CDR2 is SVGIG (reference sequence). With 2 bases removed from V and 6 bases from J, the gap between germline ends came to 14 bases.

The chain employs TRBV29-1 and TRBJ1-1; D is ambiguous. Germline values: CDR1 SQVTM, CDR2 ANQGSEA. There are 13 residues in the CDR3. Trimming cost V 4 bases and J 10 bases, with 19 bases left between them. CDR3 amino acids: CSVVAEQFEGAFF. DNA for the CDR3: TGCAGCGTTGTAGCGGAACAGTTCGAGGGAGCTTTCTTT.

The CDR3 protein is CASPPEGLPTDTQYF. The CDR3 nucleotides read TGCGCCAGCCCCCCCGAAGGACTCCCCACAGATACGCAGTATTTT. The chain links TRBV10-2 to TRBJ2-3, with D tentatively TRBD2 (5 bases). Per germline, CDR1 WSHSY and CDR2 SAAADI. V lost 8 bases to trimming and J lost 2 bases, with 17 bases between them. The CDR3 runs to 15 residues.

The chain combines TRBV15 with TRBJ1-1, with 7 bases matching TRBD1. J lost 0 bases, V lost 7 bases, and 17 bases had no gene match. Germline V gene sequence: CDR1 LNHNV, CDR2 YYDKDF (reference sequence). This CDR3 region has 18 residues. CDR3 nucleotide sequence: TGTGCCACCAAAGGGACAGTTGGAAGTAATGGCATGAACACTGAAGCTTTCTTT. As protein: CATKGTVGSNGMNTEAFF.

The V call is TRBV5-1, the J call TRBJ2-3; 7 bases align to TRBD1. Trimming cost V 3 bases and J 10 bases; bases outside gene matches: 8. Germline assignment: CDR1 SGHRS and CDR2 YFSETQ. This CDR3 region has 13 residues. The CDR3 nucleotides read TGCGCCAGCAGCTGGGACAGTAGTATTGCGCAGTATTTT. The encoded protein is CASSWDSSIAQYF. Combining the CDR3 with reference TRBV5-1 and TRBJ2-3 gives the whole variable domain KAGVTQTPRYLIKTRGQQVTLSCSPISGHRSVSWYQQTPGQGLQFLFEYFSETQRNKGNFPGRFSGRQFSNSRSEMNVSTLELGDSALYLCASSWDSSIAQYFGPGTRLTVL.

The V gene is TRBV29-1, the J gene TRBJ2-3; D is undetermined. Germline V gene data show CDR1 as SQVTM and CDR2 as ANQGSEA. This CDR3 contains 17 residues. Trimming removed 6 bases at V and 3 bases at J, with 25 bases between. In DNA, the CDR3 is TGCAGCGTAGCCTGGTCGCGGAAACTTAGTAGGACAGATACGCAGTATTTT. Protein sequence: CSVAWSRKLSRTDTQYF.

The rearrangement joins TRBV19 to TRBJ1-5; D is unclear. The CDR3 spans 13 residues. CDR1 LNHDA and CDR2 SQIVND come from the germline V gene (reference sequence). The V and J ends lost 4 bases and 3 bases respectively, with 7 bases between them. CDR3 sequence (DNA): TGTGCCAGTAGTACCGGTTTCAATCAGCCCCAGCATTTT. Its translation: CASSTGFNQPQHF.

The chain employs TRBV6-2 or TRBV6-3 and TRBJ2-5; 7 bases match TRBD1. Germline values: CDR1 MNHEY, CDR2 SVGEGT. The trim removed 6 bases at V and 6 bases at J, leaving 13 bases unmatched. The CDR3 length is 15 residues. For the CDR3, the DNA is TGTGCCAGCAGCCGACAGGGTGGCCCGAGGAAGACCCAGTACTTC. It is translated as CASSRQGGPRKTQYF.

The chain uses TRBV11-3 and TRBJ2-2; tentatively, D is TRBD1 (6 bases). The CDR3 extends over 18 amino acids. Germline V lookup: CDR1 SGHNT, CDR2 YENEEA. V lost 5 bases to trimming and J lost 6 bases, with 25 bases between them. CDR3 in amino acids: CASSEPRDIGSSPGELFF. The CDR3 nucleotides are TGTGCCAGCAGCGAACCCCGGGACATTGGATCGAGTCCCGGGGAGCTGTTTTTT.

The rearrangement uses TRBV19 and TRBJ1-3; D perhaps matches TRBD1 (6 bases). The CDR3 sequence is 15 residues long. Germline CDR1 and CDR2: LNHDA and SQIVND (reference sequence). Deletions cut 4 bases from V and 0 bases from J, with 10 bases between. The CDR3 coding sequence is TGTGCCAGTAGTACGGACAGTCTCTCTGGAAACACCATATATTTT. It translates to CASSTDSLSGNTIYF.

J is TRBJ2-7 and V is TRBV6-5; 7 bases are shared with TRBD1. The CDR3 has 14 amino acids. CDR1 is MNHEY, CDR2 SVGAGI, per germline. V lost 6 bases, J lost 3 bases, and 8 bases stayed unmatched. This CDR3 is CASRRDRVVYEQYF. CDR3 bases: TGTGCCAGCAGAAGAGACAGGGTAGTCTACGAGCAGTACTTC.

The chain joins TRBV2 to TRBJ1-2, with a weak D call TRBD1 (5 bases). Germline CDR1 SNHLY, CDR2 FYNNEI. The germline V and J ends were trimmed by 5 bases and 3 bases, with 13 bases remaining between them. This CDR3 comprises 14 residues. CDR3 region: CASSYTRADYGYTF. Here the CDR3 DNA reads TGTGCCAGCAGTTATACCAGGGCTGACTATGGCTACACCTTC. Together with reference TRBV2 and TRBJ1-2, the CDR3 gives the full variable domain: EPEVTQTPSHQVTQMGQEVILRCVPISNHLYFYWYRQILGQKVEFLVSFYNNEISEKSEIFDDQFSVERPDGSNFTLKIRSTKLEDSAMYFCASSYTRADYGYTFGSGTRLTVV.

V usage is TRBV28 and J usage is TRBJ1-1; TRBD1 is a possible D gene (6 bases). The CDR3 runs 14 residues. Germline CDR1 and CDR2: MDHEN and SYDVKM. The V end was cut by 2 bases, the J end by 2 bases, with 9 bases between. CDR3 amino acids: CASSLAGANTEAFF. The CDR3 coding sequence is TGTGCCAGCAGTTTAGCAGGGGCCAACACTGAAGCTTTCTTT.

The chain has TRBV3-1 (or the pseudogene TRBV3-2) and TRBJ1-1, with TRBD1 matching 7 bases. Germline CDR1 reads LGHDT; CDR2 reads YNNKEL (reference sequence). V gave up 4 bases and J gave up 5 bases; unmatched junction bases: 4. CDR3 length equals 13 residues. CDR3 sequence reads: CASSPTGKTEAFF. The CDR3 nucleotides read TGTGCCAGCAGCCCGACAGGGAAGACTGAAGCTTTCTTT.

J is TRBJ1-4 and V is TRBV2, with a possible D match to TRBD1 (5 bases). Between the trimmed V and J ends, which lost 8 bases and 8 bases, there was a span of 15 bases. CDR3 length: 13 amino acids. Germline CDR1 and CDR2: SNHLY and FYNNEI. The CDR3: CASAPGGFEKLFF. The DNA of the CDR3 is TGTGCCAGCGCGCCGGGGGGGTTCGAAAAACTGTTTTTT.

This rearrangement joins TRBV7-9 to TRBJ2-1; possible D gene TRBD1, 6 bases. Germline V gives CDR1 SEHNR, CDR2 FQNEAQ (reference sequence). Trimming removed 3 bases from V and 5 bases from J, with 11 bases in between. CDR3 length: 14 residues. CDR3 loop: CASSFAQGNNEQFF. The CDR3 DNA sequence: TGTGCCAGCAGCTTCGCTCAGGGGAACAATGAGCAGTTCTTC.

The CDR3 nucleotides read TGTGCCAGCAGCTTGGCGCACCGGGACAGGGGACTAGCCAAAAACATTCAGTACTTC. Amino acids: CASSLAHRDRGLAKNIQYF. The chain combines TRBV11-2 with TRBJ2-4; 10 nucleotides line up with TRBD1. J was trimmed by 0 bases and V by 3 bases; bases with no gene match: 11. This CDR3 is built from 19 residues. CDR1 SGHAT and CDR2 FQNNGV come from the germline V gene.

V and J are TRBV4-3 and TRBJ2-7; D possibly corresponds to TRBD2 (6 bases). Trimming cost V 0 bases and J 1 base, with 10 bases left between them. The germline V gene encodes CDR1 LGHNA and CDR2 YSLEER. The CDR3 totals 15 residues. DNA of the CDR3: TGCGCCAGCAGCCAAGATCGGAGGGGTTCCTACGAGCAGTACTTC. It codes for CASSQDRRGSYEQYF.

The V call is TRBV7-2, the J call TRBJ1-5; 8 bases match TRBD1. CDR1 is SGHTA and CDR2 is FQGNSA in the germline V gene. Germline trimming cut 1 base from V and 9 bases from J; bases unmatched to any gene: 2. This CDR3 spans 13 amino acids. The DNA of the CDR3 is TGTGCCAGCAGCTTAGGACAGGGGTGGCCCCAGCATTTT. Translating gives CASSLGQGWPQHF.

The chain employs TRBV20-1 and TRBJ2-5, with D perhaps TRBD2 (6 bases). This CDR3 comprises 14 residues. CDR1 and CDR2 (germline): DFQATT, SNEGSKA (reference sequence). Trimming took off 3 bases at V and 3 bases at J, with 14 bases between the two ends. This CDR3 is CSASRDSFKETQYF. The CDR3 bases are TGCAGTGCTAGTCGGGACTCTTTCAAAGAGACCCAGTACTTC.

The rearrangement joins TRBV19 to TRBJ2-2; 7 bases match TRBD2. This CDR3 has 18 residues. Looked up from germline, CDR1 is LNHDA and CDR2 is SQIVND (reference sequence). Unmatched junction bases numbered 12, after V lost 3 bases and J lost 2 bases. CDR3 DNA sequence: TGTGCCAGTAGTATGTTTTTTCAGGCTAGCGGTAACACCGGGGAGCTGTTTTTT. This gives the protein CASSMFFQASGNTGELFF.